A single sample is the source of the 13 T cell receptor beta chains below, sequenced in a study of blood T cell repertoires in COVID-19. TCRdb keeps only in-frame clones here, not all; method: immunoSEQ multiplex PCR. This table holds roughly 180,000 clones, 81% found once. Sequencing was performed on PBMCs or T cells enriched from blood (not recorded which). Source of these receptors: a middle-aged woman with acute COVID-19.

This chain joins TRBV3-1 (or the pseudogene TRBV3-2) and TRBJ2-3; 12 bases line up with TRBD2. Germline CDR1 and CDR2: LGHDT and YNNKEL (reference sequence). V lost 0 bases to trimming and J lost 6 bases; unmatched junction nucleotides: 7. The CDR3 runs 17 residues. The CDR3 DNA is TGTGCCAGCAGCCAAGATGGGACTAGCGGGTACTGGGATACGCAGTATTTT. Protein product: CASSQDGTSGYWDTQYF.

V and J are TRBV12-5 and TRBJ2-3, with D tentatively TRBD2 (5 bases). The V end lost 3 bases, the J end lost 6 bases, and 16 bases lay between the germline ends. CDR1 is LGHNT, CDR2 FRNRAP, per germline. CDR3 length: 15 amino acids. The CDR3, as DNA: TGTGCTAGTGGTTTAGGACTGATCACATTGGATACGCAGTATTTT. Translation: CASGLGLITLDTQYF. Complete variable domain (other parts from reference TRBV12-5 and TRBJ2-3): DARVTQTPRHKVTEMGQEVTMRCQPILGHNTVFWYRQTMMQGLELLAYFRNRAPLDDSGMPKDRFSAEMPDATLATLKIQPSEPRDSAVYFCASGLGLITLDTQYFGPGTRLTVL.

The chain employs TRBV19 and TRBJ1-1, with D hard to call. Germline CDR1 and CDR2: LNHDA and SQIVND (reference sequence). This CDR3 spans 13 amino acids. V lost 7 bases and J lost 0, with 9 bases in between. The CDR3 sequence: CASTPAMNTEAFF. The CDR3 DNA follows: TGTGCCAGTACCCCAGCGATGAACACTGAAGCTTTCTTT.

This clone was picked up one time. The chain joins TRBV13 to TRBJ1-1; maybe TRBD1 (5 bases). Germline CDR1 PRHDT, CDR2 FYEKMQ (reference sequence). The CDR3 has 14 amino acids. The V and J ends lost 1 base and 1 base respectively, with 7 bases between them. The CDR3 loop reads CASSLEGANTEAFF. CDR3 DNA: TGTGCCAGCAGCTTAGAAGGGGCGAACACTGAAGCTTTCTTT.

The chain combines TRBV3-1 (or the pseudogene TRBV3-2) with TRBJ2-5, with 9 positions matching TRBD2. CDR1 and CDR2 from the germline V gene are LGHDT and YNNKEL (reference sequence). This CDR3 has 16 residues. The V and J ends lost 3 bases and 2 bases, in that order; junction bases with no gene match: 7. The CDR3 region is CASSQGLAGIQETQYF. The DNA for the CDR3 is TGTGCCAGCAGCCAGGGTCTAGCGGGAATTCAAGAGACCCAGTACTTC.

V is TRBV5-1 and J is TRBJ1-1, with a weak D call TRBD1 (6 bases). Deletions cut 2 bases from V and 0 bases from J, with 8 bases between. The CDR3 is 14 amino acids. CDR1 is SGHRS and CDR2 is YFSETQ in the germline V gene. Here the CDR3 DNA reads TGCGCCAGCAGCTTTGCAGGGGTGAACACTGAAGCTTTCTTT. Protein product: CASSFAGVNTEAFF.

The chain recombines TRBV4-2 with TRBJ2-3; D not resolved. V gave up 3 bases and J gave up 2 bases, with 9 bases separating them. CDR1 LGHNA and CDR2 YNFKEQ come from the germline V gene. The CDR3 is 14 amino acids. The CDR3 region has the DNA TGTGCCAGCAGCCAGGTAGCATCCACAGATACGCAGTATTTT. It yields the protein CASSQVASTDTQYF.

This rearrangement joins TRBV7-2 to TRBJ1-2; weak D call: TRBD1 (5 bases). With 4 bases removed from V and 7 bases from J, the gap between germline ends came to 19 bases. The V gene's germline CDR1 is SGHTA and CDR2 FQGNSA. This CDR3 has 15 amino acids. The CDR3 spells CASSSPLTGLIGYTF. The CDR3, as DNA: TGTGCCAGCAGCTCTCCCCTAACAGGTCTTATTGGCTACACCTTC.

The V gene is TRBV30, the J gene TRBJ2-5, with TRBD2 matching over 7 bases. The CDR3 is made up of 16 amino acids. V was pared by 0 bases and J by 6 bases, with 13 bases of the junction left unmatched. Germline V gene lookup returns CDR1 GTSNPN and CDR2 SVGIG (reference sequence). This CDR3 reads CAWSVGAGVNGKTQYF. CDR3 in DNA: TGTGCCTGGAGTGTCGGCGCGGGAGTCAACGGGAAGACCCAGTACTTC. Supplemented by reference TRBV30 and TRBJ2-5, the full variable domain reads SQTIHQWPATLVQPVGSPLSLECTVEGTSNPNLYWYRQAAGRGLQLLFYSVGIGQISSEVPQNLSASRPQDRQFILSSKKLLLSDSGFYLCAWSVGAGVNGKTQYFGPGTRLLVL.

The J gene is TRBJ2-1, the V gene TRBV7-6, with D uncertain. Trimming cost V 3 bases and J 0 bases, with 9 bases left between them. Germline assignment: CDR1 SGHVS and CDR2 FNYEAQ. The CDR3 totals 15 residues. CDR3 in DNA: TGTGCCAGCAGCTTTATGGCAAGCTCCTACAATGAGCAGTTCTTC. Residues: CASSFMASSYNEQFF. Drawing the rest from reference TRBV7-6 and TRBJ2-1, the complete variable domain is GAGVSQSPRYKVTKRGQDVALRCDPISGHVSLYWYRQALGQGPEFLTYFNYEAQQDKSGLPNDRFSAERPEGSISTLTIQRTEQRDSAMYRCASSFMASSYNEQFFGPGTRLTVL.

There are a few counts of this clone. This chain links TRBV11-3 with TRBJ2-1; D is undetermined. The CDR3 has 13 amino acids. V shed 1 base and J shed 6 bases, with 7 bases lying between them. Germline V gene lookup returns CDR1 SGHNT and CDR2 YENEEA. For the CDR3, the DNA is TGTGCCAGCAGCTTAGGAGCACTCAATGAGCAGTTCTTC. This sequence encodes CASSLGALNEQFF.

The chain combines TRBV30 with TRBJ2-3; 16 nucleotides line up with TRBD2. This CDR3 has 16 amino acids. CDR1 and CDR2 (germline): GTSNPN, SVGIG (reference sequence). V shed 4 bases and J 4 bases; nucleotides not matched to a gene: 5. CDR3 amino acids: CAWTPGLAGGADTQYF. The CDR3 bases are TGTGCCTGGACACCGGGACTAGCGGGAGGGGCAGATACGCAGTATTTT.

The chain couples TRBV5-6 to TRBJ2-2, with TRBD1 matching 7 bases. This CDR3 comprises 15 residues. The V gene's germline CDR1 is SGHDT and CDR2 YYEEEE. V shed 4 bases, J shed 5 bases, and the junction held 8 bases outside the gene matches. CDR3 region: CASSPRDRLTGELFF. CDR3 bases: TGTGCCAGCAGCCCCCGGGACAGATTAACCGGGGAGCTGTTTTTT. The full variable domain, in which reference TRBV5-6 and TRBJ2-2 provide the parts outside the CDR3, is DAGVTQSPTHLIKTRGQQVTLRCSPKSGHDTVSWYQQALGQGPQFIFQYYEEEERQRGNFPDRFSGHQFPNYSSELNVNALLLGDSALYLCASSPRDRLTGELFFGEGSRLTVL.